This is a list of T cell receptor beta chains from one sample in a study of blood T cell repertoires in COVID-19. Here immunoSEQ multiplex PCR was the method, and the copy in TCRdb shows in-frame clones only, minus some. Of more than 35,000 clones listed, roughly 85% are singletons. What was sequenced was peripheral blood. These receptors were obtained from a human donor in a cohort sampled during active COVID-19. Each CDR3 is given with its conserved first and last residue. D genes are given only for firm matches. The size field is filled for only some rows; it gives once, few, many or a size class.

DNA,CDR3,size,V,D,J
TGCAGTGCTAGTCTAGCGGGAGGACCCCAGGGAGTCAATGAGCAGTTCTTC,CSASLAGGPQGVNEQFF,once,TRBV20-1,TRBD2,TRBJ2-1
TGTGCCAGCAGTGAAGGGGGGACTAGCGGGAGTCATGAGCAGTTCTTC,CASSEGGTSGSHEQFF,NA,TRBV25-1,TRBD2,TRBJ2-1
TGTGCCACCAGTGATTCCCTTCCTAGCGGGGGACGCACCGGGGAGCTGTTTTTT,CATSDSLPSGGRTGELFF,NA,TRBV24-1,TRBD2,TRBJ2-2
TGTGCCAGTAGTCCAGATATTAGCACAGATACGCAGTATTTT,CASSPDISTDTQYF,NA,TRBV19,NA,TRBJ2-3
TGTGCCAGCAGCGTAGGGCTAGCGGGTTCCTACGAGCAGTACTTC,CASSVGLAGSYEQYF,NA,TRBV9,TRBD2,TRBJ2-7
TGTGCCAGCAGAAAACAGGTCATCCAAGAGACCCAGTACTTC,CASRKQVIQETQYF,NA,TRBV6-5,NA,TRBJ2-5
TGTGCCAGCAGTCCTGACTGGAGCTCTGGAAACACCATATATTTT,CASSPDWSSGNTIYF,few,TRBV2,NA,TRBJ1-3
TGTGCCAGCAGGCGCGACGGGACAGCGAACACCGGGGAGCTGTTTTTT,CASRRDGTANTGELFF,NA,TRBV3-1/TRBV3-2,TRBD1,TRBJ2-2
TGTGCCAGCCTCCGGGAGGGTAGGGGCACTGAAGCTTTCTTT,CASLREGRGTEAFF,NA,TRBV2,NA,TRBJ1-1
TGTGCCAGCAGCGTAGGTGGTAGCGGGGGTTTCTACGAGCAGTACTTC,CASSVGGSGGFYEQYF,NA,TRBV9,TRBD2,TRBJ2-7
TGCGCCAGCAGGACTTGGGCCTCTCAAGGGGGTTTGACACCCCTCCACTTT,CASRTWASQGGLTPLHF,NA,TRBV4-1,NA,TRBJ1-6
TGTGCCAGCAGCCGTAGCGGGGGGGGGAAGACCCAGTACTTC,CASSRSGGGKTQYF,NA,TRBV3-1/TRBV3-2,TRBD2,TRBJ2-5
TGCGCCAGCAGCCAAGAGCTTGTGACTAGCGGGAGTATACTCGAGCAGTACTTC,CASSQELVTSGSILEQYF,few,TRBV4-1,TRBD2,TRBJ2-7
TGTGCCAGCAGTTTAACAGGTCCAGCCTCTGGAAACACCATATATTTT,CASSLTGPASGNTIYF,NA,TRBV6-5,NA,TRBJ1-3
TGTGCCAGCAGCAAGGGACTACAGGAGACCCAGTACTTC,CASSKGLQETQYF,NA,TRBV7-3,TRBD2,TRBJ2-5
TGTGCCAGCAGTCCGGGACAGGGGGCTGTGGGTGGCTACACCTTC,CASSPGQGAVGGYTF,NA,TRBV6-6,TRBD1,TRBJ1-2
TGCGCCAGCAGTTGGGGAGACAGGAGCTCCTACGAGCAGTACTTC,CASSWGDRSSYEQYF,NA,TRBV5-1,NA,TRBJ2-7
TGTGCCAGCACTCTGGAGGGGGCTAGCGGGAGGGGAGAGACCCAGTACTTC,CASTLEGASGRGETQYF,NA,TRBV5-4,TRBD2,TRBJ2-5
TGTGCCAGCAGCCAAGATGGAGGACAGATAAGTTGCGAGCAGTACTTC,CASSQDGGQISCEQYF,few,TRBV3-1/TRBV3-2,NA,TRBJ2-7
TGCAGCGTTGAAAACAGGGGAAGGGACACTGAAGCTTTCTTT,CSVENRGRDTEAFF,NA,TRBV29-1,TRBD1,TRBJ1-1
TGTGCCAGTAGTATACTACAGGGACATATCACCGGGGAGCTGTTTTTT,CASSILQGHITGELFF,NA,TRBV19,NA,TRBJ2-2
TGTGCCAGCAGTGAAGCAGTAGCGGAGGTAAAGTACGAGCAGTACTTC,CASSEAVAEVKYEQYF,NA,TRBV6-1,NA,TRBJ2-7
TGTGCCAGTAGTATTGGACTAGCGGGAGGGCCGAACACCGGGGAGCTGTTTTTT,CASSIGLAGGPNTGELFF,NA,TRBV19,TRBD2,TRBJ2-2
TGCGCCAGCAGCGATACTAGCGGGGGCCTCTCCTACGAGCAGTACTTC,CASSDTSGGLSYEQYF,NA,TRBV5-1,TRBD2,TRBJ2-7
TGTGCCAGCAGTTCCCAGGGGGGTATCTACGAGCAGTACTTC,CASSSQGGIYEQYF,NA,TRBV6-5,NA,TRBJ2-7
TGTGCCAGCAGTGACCTGGCAGGGGGCGACTATGGCTACACCTTC,CASSDLAGGDYGYTF,NA,TRBV6-4,TRBD1,TRBJ1-2
TGTGCCAGCAGTGAATCTATGAGGGGGCAAGGAAACACCATATATTTT,CASSESMRGQGNTIYF,NA,TRBV25-1,TRBD1,TRBJ1-3
TGTGCCAGCAGTTACAACAGAAAGAACACTGAAGCTTTCTTT,CASSYNRKNTEAFF,once,TRBV6-2/TRBV6-3,NA,TRBJ1-1
TGCGCCAGCAGCCTGAGGACAGGCGGGAATGAAAAACTGTTTTTT,CASSLRTGGNEKLFF,NA,TRBV5-1,TRBD1,TRBJ1-4
TGTGCCAGCTCACCACGGACAGGGGTAGCCTACGAGCAGTACTTC,CASSPRTGVAYEQYF,few,TRBV18,TRBD1,TRBJ2-7
TGTGCCAGCAGGTCAGGGGGGATGAACACTGAAGCTTTCTTT,CASRSGGMNTEAFF,NA,TRBV2,TRBD1,TRBJ1-1
TGTGCCAGCAGCCAACACAGGGGGAAAGGGGCTAACTATGGCTACACCTTC,CASSQHRGKGANYGYTF,NA,TRBV3-1/TRBV3-2,TRBD1,TRBJ1-2
TGTGCCAGCAGCTTCCGGGGGAGTTACGGCACAGATACGCAGTATTTT,CASSFRGSYGTDTQYF,NA,TRBV7-2,NA,TRBJ2-3
TGTGCCAGCAGCCAAGATACCAGGGCAGGGCAGCCCCAGCATTTT,CASSQDTRAGQPQHF,NA,TRBV3-1/TRBV3-2,NA,TRBJ1-5
TGTGCCAGCAGTCCCCACCCACAGGGAACTGAAAAACTGTTTTTT,CASSPHPQGTEKLFF,NA,TRBV28,NA,TRBJ1-4